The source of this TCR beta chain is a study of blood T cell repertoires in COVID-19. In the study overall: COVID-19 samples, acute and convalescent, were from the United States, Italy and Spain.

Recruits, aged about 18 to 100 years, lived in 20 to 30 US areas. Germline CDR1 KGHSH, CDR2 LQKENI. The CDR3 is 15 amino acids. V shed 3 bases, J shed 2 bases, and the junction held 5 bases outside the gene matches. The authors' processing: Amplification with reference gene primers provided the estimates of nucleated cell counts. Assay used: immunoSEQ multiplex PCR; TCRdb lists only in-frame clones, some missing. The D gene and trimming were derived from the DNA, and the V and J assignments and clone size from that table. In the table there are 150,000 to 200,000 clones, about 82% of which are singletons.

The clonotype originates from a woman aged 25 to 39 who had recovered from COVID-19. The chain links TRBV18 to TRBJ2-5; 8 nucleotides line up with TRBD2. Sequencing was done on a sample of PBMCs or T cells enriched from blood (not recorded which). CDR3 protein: CASSPPLAEQETQYF. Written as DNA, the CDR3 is TGTGCCAGCTCACCCCCACTAGCGGAACAAGAGACCCAGTACTTC.